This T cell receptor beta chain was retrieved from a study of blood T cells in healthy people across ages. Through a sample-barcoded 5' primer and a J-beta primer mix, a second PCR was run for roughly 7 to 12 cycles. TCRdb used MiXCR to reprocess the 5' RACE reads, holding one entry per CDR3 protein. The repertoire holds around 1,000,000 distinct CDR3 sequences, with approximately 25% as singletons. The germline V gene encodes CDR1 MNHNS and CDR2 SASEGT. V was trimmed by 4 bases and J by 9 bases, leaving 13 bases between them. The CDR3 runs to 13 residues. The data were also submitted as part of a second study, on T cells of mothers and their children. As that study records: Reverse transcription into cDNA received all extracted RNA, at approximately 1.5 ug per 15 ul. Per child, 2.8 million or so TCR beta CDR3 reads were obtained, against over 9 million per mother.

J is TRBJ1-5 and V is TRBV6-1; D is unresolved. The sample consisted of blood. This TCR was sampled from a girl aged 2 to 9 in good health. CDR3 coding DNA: TGTGCCAGCAGTGCTTCCCGTACGACGCCCCAGCATTTT. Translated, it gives CASSASRTTPQHF.